This TCR beta chain was obtained from a study of blood T cell repertoires in COVID-19 (dated by TCRdb to about 2020). About the investigation overall: Collaborator samples came from the United States, Italy and Spain and covered acute and convalescent phases of COVID-19. Nearly every sample came with metadata listing a de-identified subject ID, COVID-19 status, age in years and sex. The samples were drawn from the first 160 participants of the ongoing ImmuneRACE study and from 1,254 subjects provided by 6 global collaborators. The repertoires were made available in a free public database intended to serve as a resource for research on the immune response to SARS-CoV-2. The prospective study material was composed of cDNA or gDNA derived from T cells, B-cell-depleted T cells, or PBMCs. Where available, HLA class I and class II types were obtained from metadata supplied by the sample provider rather than from assay-based typing. Deeply sampled blood TCRbeta repertoires from subjects exposed to, actively infected with, or recovered from COVID-19 were included in the dataset. The research as a whole found: The amount of clinical and demographic metadata varied by source and participant and was provided uncurated.

Comment on this clone: This clone's antigen is unknown. Per-base qualities were not stored, and no clone one base away is much larger.

The collaborating institutions used their own protocols to collect whole blood in K2EDTA tubes. For TCRbeta analysis, collaborator samples were shipped as frozen whole blood, as isolated PBMCs, or as DNA extracted from either sample type. TCRbeta CDR3 regions were amplified from genomic DNA using the immunoSEQ Assay, a bias-controlled multiplex PCR. On the study's bioinformatics: The number of nucleated cells in each sample was estimated by amplification of reference gene primers within the assay. Sequence reads were collapsed and filtered to measure the absolute abundance of every unique TCRbeta CDR3 rearrangement. Productive Simpson clonality was computed per sample as the square root of Simpson's diversity index over productive rearrangements. The table was pulled from immuneACCESS by TCRdb, which kept in-frame rearrangements only. Such tables lose some clones; where checked, under half of the loss comes from unresolved V genes, and the rest has no known cause. The DNA gave D and trimming, while V, J and clone size come from that table. A total of approximately 240,000 clones appear in this sample, 84% of them only once. About 2.4% of the sample comes from the top ten.

The CDR3 contains 15 residues, cysteine and phenylalanine counted. Kept here is only the CDR3 DNA, which spans 45 bases and is read in frame from base 1. The junction shows trimming of 0 bases on V and 0 bases on J, and the gene matches do not reach 2 bases of it. The germline V gene (reference sequence) yields MNHEY for CDR1 and SMNVEV for CDR2. Here the chain combines TRBV27 and TRBJ2-7; 7 bases in the middle match TRBD1. Sequencing input: peripheral blood. The clonotype comes from a woman aged 55-75 years with acute or convalescent COVID-19. The encoded CDR3 is CASSLSGTASYEQYF. The sequenced DNA: TGTGCCAGCAGTTTATCTGGGACAGCCTCCTACGAGCAGTACTTC.